The 16 T cell receptor beta chains below all came from one sample that was sequenced in a study of CD8+CD57+ T cells in acquired aplastic anemia. TCR beta VDJ and CDR3 were profiled, and genomic DNA was the template. TCRdb independently ran MiXCR on the reads; one entry per CDR3 protein. The data show under 150,000 distinct CDR3 sequences, with about two fifths seen just once and around 2.7% held by the top ten. For sequencing, patients were chosen who had shown expansion of CD8+CD57+ cells by flow cytometry. The material sequenced was sorted CD4+, CD8+, or CD8+CD57+ T cells (not recorded which) from PBMCs. These receptors were obtained from a human donor with aplastic anemia.

This rearrangement joins TRBV7-2 to TRBJ2-5; D call uncertain. Germline-derived CDR1 and CDR2 are SGHTA and FQGNSA. The CDR3 runs to 14 residues. Trimming left V 5 bases short and J 5 bases short, with 15 bases between. The CDR3: CASSPDTERETQYF. CDR3 bases: TGTGCCAGCAGCCCCGACACGGAGAGGGAGACCCAGTACTTC.

This clonotype was counted at least ten times. This chain joins TRBV7-9 and TRBJ1-5, with a possible D match to TRBD1 (6 bases). Trimming cost V 3 bases and J 5 bases, with 8 bases left between them. CDR1 SEHNR and CDR2 FQNEAQ come from the germline V gene (reference sequence). The CDR3 is 13 residues long. Written as DNA, the CDR3 is TGTGCCAGCAGCTTGGGGGCGGATCAGCCCCAGCATTTT. This translates into CASSLGADQPQHF.

The table lists this clonotype with many counts. The chain combines TRBV6-2 or TRBV6-3 with TRBJ1-2; possible D gene TRBD1, 5 bases. Trimming removed 6 bases at V and 6 bases at J, with 8 bases between. Germline-derived CDR1 and CDR2 are MNHEY and SVGEGT. There are 11 residues in the CDR3. CDR3 in amino acids: CASRGVNGYTF. CDR3 bases: TGTGCCAGCAGAGGGGTTAATGGCTACACCTTC.

The sample holds many counts of this clonotype. The gene calls are TRBV19 and TRBJ1-5; 8 bases match TRBD1. Germline values: CDR1 LNHDA, CDR2 SQIVND (reference sequence). The CDR3 length is 14 residues. After removal of 4 bases from V and 3 bases from J, the junction contained 2 bases not matched to a gene. As DNA, the CDR3 is TGTGCCAGTAGTACGGACAGGGTCAATCAGCCCCAGCATTTT. Translated: CASSTDRVNQPQHF.

This sequence joins TRBV3-1 and TRBJ1-3, with 9 bases fitting TRBD1. The V and J ends lost 1 base and 4 bases, in that order; junction bases with no gene match: 2. CDR3 length equals 15 residues. From germline, CDR1 is LGHDT and CDR2 YNNKEL (reference sequence). The CDR3 DNA sequence: TGTGCCAGCAGCCAAGGGGGACAGGGCGGAAACACCATATATTTT. Translating it yields CASSQGGQGGNTIYF. The variable domain in full, completed from reference TRBV3-1 and TRBJ1-3, reads DTAVSQTPKYLVTQMGNDKSIKCEQNLGHDTMYWYKQDSKKFLKIMFSYNNKELIINETVPNRFSPKSPDKAHLNLHINSLELGDSAVYFCASSQGGQGGNTIYFGEGSWLTVV.

The chain carries TRBV29-1 and TRBJ2-5; 8 bases map to TRBD1. The CDR3 is 12 residues long. V shed 4 bases and J 4 bases; nucleotides not matched to a gene: 2. Germline CDR1 is SQVTM and CDR2 is ANQGSEA. DNA of the CDR3: TGCAGCGTTGCAGGGGGCGGAGAGACCCAGTACTTC. It is translated as CSVAGGGETQYF.

The rearrangement joins TRBV19 to TRBJ1-2; 7 bases are a match to TRBD1. With V trimmed by 5 bases and J by 8 bases, 14 bases remained unmatched. Germline V CDR1 and CDR2: LNHDA, SQIVND (reference sequence). CDR3 length: 15 amino acids. The CDR3 region has the DNA TGTGCCAGTAGTGGACTTGACAGGGAGGATTTCGGCTACACCTTC. Residues: CASSGLDREDFGYTF.

J is TRBJ2-1 and V is TRBV7-9; TRBD1 might be the D (5 bases). This CDR3 contains 13 residues. CDR1 SEHNR and CDR2 FQNEAQ come from the germline V gene (reference sequence). Trimming cost V 2 bases and J 6 bases, with 8 bases left between them. The CDR3 is CASSLRGRNEQFF. CDR3 coding DNA: TGTGCCAGCAGCTTAAGGGGCCGCAATGAGCAGTTCTTC.

This clonotype was counted at least ten times. The rearrangement uses TRBV12-3 or TRBV12-4 and TRBJ1-2; D gene uncertain. This CDR3 has 12 amino acids. V lost 4 bases to trimming and J lost 6 bases, with 9 bases between them. The CDR3, as DNA: TGTGCCAGCAGTTCCTACGGTGATGGCTACACCTTC. Protein sequence: CASSSYGDGYTF.

This clonotype was detected many times. The CDR3 loop is CASMKEESATEAFF. CDR3 DNA: TGTGCCAGCATGAAGGAGGAATCGGCCACTGAAGCTTTCTTT. The rearrangement uses TRBV6-4 and TRBJ1-1; no reliable D call. V lost 7 bases to trimming and J lost 4 bases, with 16 bases between them. The CDR3 has 14 residues. Germline V lookup: CDR1 MRHNA, CDR2 SNTAGT.

The rearrangement links TRBV24-1 to TRBJ2-1; TRBD1 matches 11 bases. Germline values: CDR1 KGHDR, CDR2 SFDVKD. V was pared by 4 bases and J by 9 bases, with 4 bases of the junction left unmatched. CDR3 length equals 14 residues. The CDR3 loop is CATSEWTGGIEQFF. As DNA, the CDR3 is TGTGCCACCAGTGAATGGACAGGGGGCATTGAGCAGTTCTTC.

The chain combines TRBV4-2 with TRBJ2-6, with unresolved D. The CDR3 has 16 residues. In germline, CDR1 is LGHNA, CDR2 YNFKEQ. Deletions cut 3 bases from V and 4 bases from J, with 13 bases between. CDR3 loop: CASSQELLVGANVLTF. The DNA for the CDR3 is TGTGCCAGCAGCCAGGAACTTTTGGTCGGGGCCAACGTCCTGACTTTC.

This clonotype was counted ten times or more. The chain has TRBV7-9 and TRBJ1-1; tentatively, D is TRBD1 (5 bases). Between the trimmed V and J ends, which lost 5 bases and 10 bases, there was a span of 14 bases. Germline CDR1 is SEHNR and CDR2 is FQNEAQ (reference sequence). This CDR3 is built from 12 residues. The CDR3 region is CASSSAAGRAFF. The CDR3 DNA follows: TGTGCCAGCAGCAGCGCCGCGGGGCGAGCTTTCTTT. Together with reference TRBV7-9 and TRBJ1-1, the CDR3 gives the full variable domain: DTGVSQNPRHKITKRGQNVTFRCDPISEHNRLYWYRQTLGQGPEFLTYFQNEAQLEKSRLLSDRFSAERPKGSFSTLEIQRTEQGDSAMYLCASSSAAGRAFFGQGTRLTVV.

This chain links TRBV20-1 with TRBJ2-7; 8 bases are shared with TRBD1. J was trimmed by 4 bases and V by 8 bases; bases with no gene match: 13. The CDR3 totals 14 residues. Germline V gives CDR1 DFQATT, CDR2 SNEGSKA (reference sequence). CDR3 region: CSTTHDRQGYEQYF. CDR3 coding DNA: TGCAGTACTACCCACGACAGACAGGGGTACGAGCAGTACTTC.

This clonotype was detected only a few times. The chain joins TRBV18 to TRBJ1-3, with 8 bases identical to TRBD1. From germline, CDR1 is KGHSH and CDR2 LQKENI. V lost 5 bases to trimming and J lost 0 bases; unmatched junction nucleotides: 6. The CDR3 has 16 residues. The CDR3 loop is CASSTRTGTSGNTIYF. For the CDR3, the DNA is TGTGCCAGCTCAACTCGGACAGGGACCTCTGGAAACACCATATATTTT.

A note on this clonotype: Possible read error: a much larger clone is one base away. The rearrangement links TRBV4-1 to TRBJ2-1; TRBD2 agrees at 9 bases. The germline gives CDR1 MGHRA, CDR2 YSYEKL. V trimming: 0 bases; J trimming: 8 bases; junction bases outside the gene matches: 8. The CDR3 length is 16 residues. CDR3 sequence: CASSQEGGGGRYEQFF. The DNA for the CDR3 is TGCGCCAGCAGCCAAGAGGGCGGGGGGGGCAGGTATGAGCAGTTCTTC.